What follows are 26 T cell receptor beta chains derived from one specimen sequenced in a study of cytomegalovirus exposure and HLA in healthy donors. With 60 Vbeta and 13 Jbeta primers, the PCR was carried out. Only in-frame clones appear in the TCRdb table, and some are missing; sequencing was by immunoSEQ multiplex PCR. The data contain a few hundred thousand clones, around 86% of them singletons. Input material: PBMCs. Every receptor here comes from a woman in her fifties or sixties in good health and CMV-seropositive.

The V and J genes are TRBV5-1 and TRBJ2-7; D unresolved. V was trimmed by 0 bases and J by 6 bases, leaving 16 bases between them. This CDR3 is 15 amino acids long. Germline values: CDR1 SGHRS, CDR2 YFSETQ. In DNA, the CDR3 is TGCGCCAGCAGCTTGGCCGGCGGCGGATCACGCGAGCAGTACTTC. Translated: CASSLAGGGSREQYF.

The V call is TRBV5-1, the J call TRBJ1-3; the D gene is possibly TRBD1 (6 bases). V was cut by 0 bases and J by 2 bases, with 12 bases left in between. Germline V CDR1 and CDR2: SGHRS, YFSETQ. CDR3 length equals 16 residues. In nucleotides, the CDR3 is TGCGCCAGCAGCTTGGAAAGACAGGATACTGGAAACACCATATATTTT. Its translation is CASSLERQDTGNTIYF.

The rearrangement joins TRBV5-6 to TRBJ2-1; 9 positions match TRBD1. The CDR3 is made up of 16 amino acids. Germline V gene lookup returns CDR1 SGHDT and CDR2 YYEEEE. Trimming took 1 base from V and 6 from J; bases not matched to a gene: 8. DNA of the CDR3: TGTGCCAGCAGCTTGAATTCCGGGACAGGGATCAATGAGCAGTTCTTC. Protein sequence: CASSLNSGTGINEQFF.

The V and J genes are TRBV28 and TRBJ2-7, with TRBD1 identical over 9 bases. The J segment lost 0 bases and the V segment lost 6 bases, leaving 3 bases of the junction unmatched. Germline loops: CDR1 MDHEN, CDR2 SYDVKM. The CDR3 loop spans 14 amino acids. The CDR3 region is CASRTTGGSYEQYF. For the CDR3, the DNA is TGTGCCAGCAGAACGACAGGGGGCTCCTACGAGCAGTACTTC.

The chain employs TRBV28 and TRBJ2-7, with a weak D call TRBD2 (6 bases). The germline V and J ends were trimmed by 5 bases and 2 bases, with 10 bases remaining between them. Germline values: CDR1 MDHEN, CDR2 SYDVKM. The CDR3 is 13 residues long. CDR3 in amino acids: CASSGTPTYEQYF. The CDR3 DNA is TGTGCCAGCAGTGGGACTCCTACCTACGAGCAGTACTTC.

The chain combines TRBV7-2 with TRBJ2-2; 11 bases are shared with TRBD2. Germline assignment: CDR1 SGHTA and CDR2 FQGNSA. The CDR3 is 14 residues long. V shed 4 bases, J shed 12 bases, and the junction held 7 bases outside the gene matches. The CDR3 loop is CASSSGLAEGKLFF. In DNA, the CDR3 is TGTGCCAGCAGCTCGGGACTAGCGGAGGGGAAGCTGTTTTTT.

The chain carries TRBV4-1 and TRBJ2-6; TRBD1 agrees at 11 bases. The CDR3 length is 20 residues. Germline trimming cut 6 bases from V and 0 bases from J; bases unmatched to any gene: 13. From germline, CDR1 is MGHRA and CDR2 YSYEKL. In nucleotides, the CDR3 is TGCGCCAGCAGGTACCCCGGGACAGGGGGGATGAGCTCTGGGGCCAACGTCCTGACTTTC. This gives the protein CASRYPGTGGMSSGANVLTF.

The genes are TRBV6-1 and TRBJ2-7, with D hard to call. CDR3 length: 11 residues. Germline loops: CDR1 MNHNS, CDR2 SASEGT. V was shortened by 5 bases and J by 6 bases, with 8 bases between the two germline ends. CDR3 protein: CASSTGSEQYF. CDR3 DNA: TGTGCCAGCAGTACGGGTAGCGAGCAGTACTTC.

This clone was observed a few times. The chain's CDR3 is CASSFRASGNTIYF. The DNA for the CDR3 is TGTGCCAGCAGCTTCAGGGCCTCTGGAAACACCATATATTTT. The genes are TRBV5-6 and TRBJ1-3; maybe TRBD1 (5 bases). From germline, CDR1 is SGHDT and CDR2 YYEEEE. This CDR3 is built from 14 residues. The ends were cut back, 2 bases at V and 0 bases at J, with 6 bases in the middle.

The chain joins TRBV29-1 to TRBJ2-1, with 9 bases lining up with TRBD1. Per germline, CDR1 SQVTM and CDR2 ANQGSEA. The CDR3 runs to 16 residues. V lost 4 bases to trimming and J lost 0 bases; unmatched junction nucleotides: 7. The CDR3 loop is CSVVGDRESSYNEQFF. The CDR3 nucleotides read TGCAGCGTTGTGGGGGACAGGGAGAGCTCCTACAATGAGCAGTTCTTC.

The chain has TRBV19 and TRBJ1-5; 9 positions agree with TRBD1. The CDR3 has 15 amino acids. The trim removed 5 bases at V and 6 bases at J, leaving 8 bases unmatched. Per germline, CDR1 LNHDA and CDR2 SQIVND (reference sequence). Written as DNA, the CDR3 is TGTGCCAGTAGTTTGAGGACAGGGGTGGGTCAGCCCCAGCATTTT. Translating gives CASSLRTGVGQPQHF.

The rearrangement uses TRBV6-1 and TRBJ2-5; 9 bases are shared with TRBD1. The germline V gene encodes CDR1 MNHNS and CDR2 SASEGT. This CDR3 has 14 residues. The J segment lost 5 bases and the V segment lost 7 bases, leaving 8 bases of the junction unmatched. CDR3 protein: CASTGTGGAETQYF. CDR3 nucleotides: TGTGCCAGCACCGGCACAGGGGGCGCGGAGACCCAGTACTTC.

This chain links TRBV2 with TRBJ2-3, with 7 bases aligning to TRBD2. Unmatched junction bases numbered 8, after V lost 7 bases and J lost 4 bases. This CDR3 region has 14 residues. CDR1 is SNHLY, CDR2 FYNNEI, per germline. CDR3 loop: CASTGGRDADTQYF. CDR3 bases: TGTGCCAGCACCGGTGGGAGGGACGCAGATACGCAGTATTTT.

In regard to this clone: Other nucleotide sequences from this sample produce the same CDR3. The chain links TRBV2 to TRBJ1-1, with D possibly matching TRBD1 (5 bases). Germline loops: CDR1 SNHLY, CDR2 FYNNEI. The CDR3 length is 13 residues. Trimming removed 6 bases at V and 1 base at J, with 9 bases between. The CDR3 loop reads CASRADRNTEAFF. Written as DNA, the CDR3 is TGTGCCAGCAGAGCCGACAGGAACACTGAAGCTTTCTTT.

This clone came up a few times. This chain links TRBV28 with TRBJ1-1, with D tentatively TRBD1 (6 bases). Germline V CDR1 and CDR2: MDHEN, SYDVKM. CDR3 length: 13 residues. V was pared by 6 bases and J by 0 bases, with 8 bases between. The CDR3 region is CASRGHMNTEAFF. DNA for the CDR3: TGTGCCAGCAGGGGACACATGAACACTGAAGCTTTCTTT.

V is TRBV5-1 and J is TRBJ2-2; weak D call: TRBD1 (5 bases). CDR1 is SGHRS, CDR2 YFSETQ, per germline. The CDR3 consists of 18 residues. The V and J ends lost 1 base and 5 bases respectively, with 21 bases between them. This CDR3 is CASSLYSGRAVETGELFF. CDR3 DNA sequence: TGCGCCAGCAGCTTGTACTCTGGCAGGGCGGTAGAAACCGGGGAGCTGTTTTTT.

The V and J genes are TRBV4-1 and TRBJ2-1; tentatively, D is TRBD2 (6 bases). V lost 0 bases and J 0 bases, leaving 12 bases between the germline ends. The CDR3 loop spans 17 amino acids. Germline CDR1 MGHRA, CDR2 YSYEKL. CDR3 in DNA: TGCGCCAGCAGCCAAGACCCGGGGGATAGCTCCTACAATGAGCAGTTCTTC. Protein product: CASSQDPGDSSYNEQFF.

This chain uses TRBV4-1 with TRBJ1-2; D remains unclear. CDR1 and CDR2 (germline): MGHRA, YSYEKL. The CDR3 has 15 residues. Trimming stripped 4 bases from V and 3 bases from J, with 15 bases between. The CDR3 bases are TGCGCCAGCAGCCGTCTACTCCCCGGGGACTATGGCTACACCTTC. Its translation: CASSRLLPGDYGYTF.

The CDR3 reads CASSLNRQDYGYTF. The CDR3 coding sequence is TGTGCCAGCAGCTTAAACCGACAAGACTATGGCTACACCTTC. The chain carries TRBV11-2 and TRBJ1-2; D is undetermined. The V end was cut by 2 bases, the J end by 3 bases, with 10 bases between. The CDR3 sequence is 14 residues long. Germline CDR1 and CDR2: SGHAT and FQNNGV.

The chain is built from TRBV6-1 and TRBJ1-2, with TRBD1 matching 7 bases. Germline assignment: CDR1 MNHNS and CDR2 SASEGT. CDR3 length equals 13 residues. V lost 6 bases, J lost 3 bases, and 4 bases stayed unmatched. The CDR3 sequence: CASSSGQYYGYTF. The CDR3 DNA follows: TGTGCCAGCAGCTCGGGACAGTACTATGGCTACACCTTC.

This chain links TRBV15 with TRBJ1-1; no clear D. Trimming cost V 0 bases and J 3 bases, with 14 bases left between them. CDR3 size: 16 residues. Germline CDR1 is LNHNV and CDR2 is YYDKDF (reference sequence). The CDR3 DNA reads TGTGCCACCAGCAGAGATTCCTGGGCGGGATACACTGAAGCTTTCTTT. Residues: CATSRDSWAGYTEAFF.

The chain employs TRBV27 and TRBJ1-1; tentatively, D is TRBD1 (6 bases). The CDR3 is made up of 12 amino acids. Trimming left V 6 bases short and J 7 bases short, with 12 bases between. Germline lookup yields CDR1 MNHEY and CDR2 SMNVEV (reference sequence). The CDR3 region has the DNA TGTGCCAGCAGGCCGACAGGTCGTGAAGCTTTCTTT. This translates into CASRPTGREAFF.

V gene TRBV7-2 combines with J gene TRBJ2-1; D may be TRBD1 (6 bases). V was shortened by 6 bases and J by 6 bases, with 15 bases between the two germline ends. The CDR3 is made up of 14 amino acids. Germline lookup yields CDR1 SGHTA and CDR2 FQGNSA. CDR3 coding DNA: TGTGCCAGCAGGGGACACGTCCAGATCAATGAGCAGTTCTTC. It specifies CASRGHVQINEQFF.

The CDR3 DNA sequence: TGTGCCTGGAGTACGACAGATCCTAATCAGCCCCAGCATTTT. Translation gives CAWSTTDPNQPQHF. This chain joins TRBV30 and TRBJ1-5; D possibly corresponds to TRBD1 (5 bases). CDR3 length: 14 amino acids. V was trimmed by 2 bases and J by 4 bases, leaving 12 bases between them. Germline CDR1 reads GTSNPN; CDR2 reads SVGIG (reference sequence).

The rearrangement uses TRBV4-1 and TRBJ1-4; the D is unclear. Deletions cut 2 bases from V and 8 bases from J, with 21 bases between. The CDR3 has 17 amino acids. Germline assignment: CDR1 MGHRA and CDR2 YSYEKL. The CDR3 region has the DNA TGCGCCAGCAGCCAACCCCTGGGTGCTACGGCGGGGGAAAAACTGTTTTTT. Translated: CASSQPLGATAGEKLFF.

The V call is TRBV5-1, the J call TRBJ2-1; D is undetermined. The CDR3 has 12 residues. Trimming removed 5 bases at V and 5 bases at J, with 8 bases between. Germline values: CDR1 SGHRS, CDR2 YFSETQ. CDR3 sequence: CASSSLDNEQFF. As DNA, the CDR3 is TGCGCCAGCAGTAGCCTGGACAATGAGCAGTTCTTC. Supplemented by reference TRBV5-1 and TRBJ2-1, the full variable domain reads KAGVTQTPRYLIKTRGQQVTLSCSPISGHRSVSWYQQTPGQGLQFLFEYFSETQRNKGNFPGRFSGRQFSNSRSEMNVSTLELGDSALYLCASSSLDNEQFFGPGTRLTVL.